These T cell receptor beta chains were read from a single sample in a study of control samples from healthy donors and cancer patients. Profiling relied on immunoSEQ multiplex PCR, and the TCRdb table lists in-frame clones only, not all of them. The table includes about 120,000 clones, more than 85% detected once. Sequenced: blood. These receptors were collected from a young woman in good health. Each CDR3 is given with its conserved first and last residue. A D gene is named only where the DNA matches it firmly. Expanded clones are given a class, and other clones once, few, many or no size at all.

v_gene	d_gene	abundance	j_gene	CDR3nt	CDR3aa
TRBV6-1	NA	NA	TRBJ1-4	TGTGCCAGCAGTGAAGGGGAGAGGACGAATGAAAAACTGTTTTTT	CASSEGERTNEKLFF
TRBV5-1	NA	once	TRBJ1-5	TGCGCCAGCAGCTCGGGCCTAAATCAGCCCCAGCATTTT	CASSSGLNQPQHF
TRBV6-6	NA	NA	TRBJ2-3	TGTGCCAGCAGTTACTCGCTCGATACGCAGTATTTT	CASSYSLDTQYF
TRBV13	NA	NA	TRBJ2-7	TGTGCCAGCAGGGTAGCTGGGGTCTACGAGCAGTACTTC	CASRVAGVYEQYF
TRBV18	NA	NA	TRBJ2-7	TGTGCCAGCTCACCATTAGGTTACGACGAGCAGTACTTC	CASSPLGYDEQYF
TRBV7-2	NA	NA	TRBJ2-7	TGTGCCAGCAGCCTAATTGGATACGAGCAGTACTTC	CASSLIGYEQYF
TRBV10-1	TRBD1	NA	TRBJ1-4	TGCGCCAGCAGTTGGTTTGGAGGGGGCCCCGCAACTAATGAAAAACTGTTTTTT	CASSWFGGGPATNEKLFF
TRBV29-1	TRBD1	NA	TRBJ2-7	TGCAGCGCCATGACAGGGTTTCCCTACGAGCAGTACTTC	CSAMTGFPYEQYF
TRBV6-2/TRBV6-3	NA	NA	TRBJ1-6	TGTGCCAGCAGTTACGGATTTCTGAAATGGCAAACCTCCTATAATTCACCCCTCCACTTT	CASSYGFLKWQTSYNSPLHF
TRBV7-9	NA	NA	TRBJ1-2	TGTGCCAGCAGCCCACGCCGGGCGGTCAACTATGGCTACACCTTC	CASSPRRAVNYGYTF
TRBV9	NA	NA	TRBJ1-1	TGTGCCAGCAGCGTCCGGGACGGGAACACTGAAGCTTTCTTT	CASSVRDGNTEAFF
TRBV4-3	NA	NA	TRBJ1-1	TGCGCCAGCAGCCAAAGCGAGGGACTGAACACTGAAGCTTTCTTT	CASSQSEGLNTEAFF
TRBV7-2	NA	NA	TRBJ2-1	TGTGCCAGCAGCTTATTGAATGAGCAGTTCTTC	CASSLLNEQFF
TRBV18	NA	NA	TRBJ2-5	TGTGCCAGCTCATCAGAGCGGAGGCAAGAGACCCAGTACTTC	CASSSERRQETQYF
TRBV20-1	TRBD1	NA	TRBJ1-2	TGCAGTGCTAGTTCAGACAGGGGGAATGACTACACCTTC	CSASSDRGNDYTF
TRBV5-1	NA	NA	TRBJ2-4	TGCGCCAGCAGCTTGGAAGGTACCAAAAACATTCAGTACTTC	CASSLEGTKNIQYF
TRBV5-6	NA	NA	TRBJ2-2	TGTGCCAGCAGCTTGGGCAGGGCGGTGACCGGGGAGCTGTTTTTT	CASSLGRAVTGELFF
TRBV19	NA	once	TRBJ2-1	TGTGCCAGTAGTATAGATCCCCCCCCCTACCGGGCTAGATACAATGAGCAGTTCTTC	CASSIDPPPYRARYNEQFF
TRBV19	TRBD1	NA	TRBJ2-3	TGTGCCACCACAGTAGGAGTGGACAGGGTCACAGATACGCAGTATTTT	CATTVGVDRVTDTQYF
TRBV29-1	NA	NA	TRBJ1-1	TGCAGCGTTTCCACGGGGAACACTGAAGCTTTCTTT	CSVSTGNTEAFF
TRBV19	NA	NA	TRBJ1-4	TGTGCCAGTAGTACTACCGCGGGGGCCGTCGTTTGGCCCAGTGAAAAACTGTTTTTT	CASSTTAGAVVWPSEKLFF
TRBV7-2	NA	NA	TRBJ2-5	TGTGCCAGCACCTCTTATGGGCGGACGGAGACCCAGTACTTC	CASTSYGRTETQYF
TRBV20-1	NA	NA	TRBJ2-7	TGCAGTGCTAGTCGCCAGCGATCCTACGAGCAGTACTTC	CSASRQRSYEQYF
TRBV19	NA	NA	TRBJ2-1	NA	CASSILESGSSNNEQFF
TRBV7-9	NA	NA	TRBJ2-2	TGTGCCAGCAGCTCGAGGAGGGGCGCGAACACCGGGGAGCTGTTTTTT	CASSSRRGANTGELFF
TRBV7-9	NA	NA	TRBJ1-2	TGTGCCAGCAGCTTAGGAGGCACCTATGGCTACACCTTC	CASSLGGTYGYTF
TRBV10-1	TRBD2	NA	TRBJ2-3	TGCGCCAGCAGTAGCACTAGCGACACAGATACGCAGTATTTT	CASSSTSDTDTQYF
TRBV24-1	TRBD2	NA	TRBJ2-3	TGTGCCACCAGTGAATTGGCGGCGGGGGCAGATACGCAGTATTTT	CATSELAAGADTQYF
TRBV24-1	TRBD1	NA	TRBJ2-7	TGTGCCACCAGTGACCCGACAGGGCCCTACGAGCAGTACTTC	CATSDPTGPYEQYF
TRBV11-2	NA	NA	TRBJ1-2	TGTGCCAGCAGCATAGGGCCCTATGGCTACACCTTC	CASSIGPYGYTF
TRBV27	TRBD1	NA	TRBJ2-3	TGTGCCAGCAGTTTAGGACAGGTCACAGATACGCAGTATTTT	CASSLGQVTDTQYF
TRBV7-2	NA	once	TRBJ2-3	TGTGCCAGCAGCCCCCCAGGAGGTATGACAGATACGCAGTATTTT	CASSPPGGMTDTQYF
TRBV20-1	NA	NA	TRBJ1-1	TGCAGTGCTAGTGAGCGGACGGAAGCTTTCTTT	CSASERTEAFF
TRBV7-3	TRBD2	NA	TRBJ2-7	TGTGCCAGCAGCGTGGGACCTTCAGCGGGGGAGCAGTACTTC	CASSVGPSAGEQYF
TRBV15	TRBD1	NA	TRBJ1-2	TGTGCCACCAGCAGAGACACAAGAGGGACAGGAGTATATGGCTACACCTTC	CATSRDTRGTGVYGYTF
TRBV10-3	TRBD1	NA	TRBJ1-1	TGTGCCACCATGACAGGGGGCGAATTGAACACTGAAGCTTTCTTT	CATMTGGELNTEAFF
TRBV2	TRBD1	NA	TRBJ1-5	TGTGCCAGCAAGGGACAGGGTTTCAGCAATCAGCCCCAGCATTTT	CASKGQGFSNQPQHF
TRBV19	NA	once	TRBJ1-5	TGTGCCAGTAGCATGGACAGCAAACTTAATCAGCCCCAGCATTTT	CASSMDSKLNQPQHF
TRBV28	NA	NA	TRBJ2-4	TGTGCCAGCAGTTTAGGAGGAGCCAAAAACATTCAGTACTTC	CASSLGGAKNIQYF
TRBV12-3/TRBV12-4	NA	NA	TRBJ1-6	TGTGCCAGCAGTGGGGCCCCAAATTCACCCCTCCACTTT	CASSGAPNSPLHF
TRBV18	NA	NA	TRBJ1-2	TGTGCCAGCTCACCACTGGACAGTGATAACTATGGCTACACCTTC	CASSPLDSDNYGYTF
TRBV4-3	TRBD1	few	TRBJ2-5	TGCGCCAGCAGCCAATTCCGGGACAGGGACTACCAAGAGACCCAGTACTTC	CASSQFRDRDYQETQYF
TRBV4-3	NA	NA	TRBJ1-1	TGCGCCAGCAGCCGCTCCGAAGGAGGCTTTGAAGCTTTCTTT	CASSRSEGGFEAFF
TRBV18	NA	NA	TRBJ2-2	TGTGCCAGCTCACCCCAGGGAACCGGGGAGCTGTTTTTT	CASSPQGTGELFF
TRBV12-5	NA	NA	TRBJ2-3	TGTGCTAGTGCATGGGGGGGCTCGGGCACAGATACGCAGTATTTT	CASAWGGSGTDTQYF
TRBV28	TRBD2	NA	TRBJ2-3	TGTGCCAGCAGTTTGGGACTAGCGGGGGCCACAGATACGCAGTATTTT	CASSLGLAGATDTQYF